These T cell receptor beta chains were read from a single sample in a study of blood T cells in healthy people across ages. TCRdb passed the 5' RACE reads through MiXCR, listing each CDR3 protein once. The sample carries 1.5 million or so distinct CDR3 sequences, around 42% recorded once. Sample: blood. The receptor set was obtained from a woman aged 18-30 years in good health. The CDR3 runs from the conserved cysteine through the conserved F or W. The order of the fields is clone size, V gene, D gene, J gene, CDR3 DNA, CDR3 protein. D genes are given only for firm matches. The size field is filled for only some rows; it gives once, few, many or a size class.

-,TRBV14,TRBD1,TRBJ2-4,TGTGCCAGCAGCCGGGGACAGGGCTTAGCCAAAAACATTCAGTACTTC,CASSRGQGLAKNIQYF
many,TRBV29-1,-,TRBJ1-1,TGCAGCGCTACAATGAACACTGAAGCTTTCTTT,CSATMNTEAFF
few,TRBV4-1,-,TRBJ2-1,TGCGCCAGCAGCCAAGATCCTAATTACAATGAGCAGTTCTTC,CASSQDPNYNEQFF
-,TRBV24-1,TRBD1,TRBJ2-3,TGTGCCACCAGTGACCTCCGGGACAGGGCTGCAGATACGCAGTATTTT,CATSDLRDRAADTQYF
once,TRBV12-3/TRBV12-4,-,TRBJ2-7,TGTGCCAGCAATTTCGCCGGGAGCGAGCAGTACTTC,CASNFAGSEQYF
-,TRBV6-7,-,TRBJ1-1,TGTGCCAGCAGATCCGTCCTCAGGGGGAACACTGAAGCTTTCTTT,CASRSVLRGNTEAFF
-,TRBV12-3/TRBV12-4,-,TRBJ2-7,TGTGCCAGCAGTGTTATACAGGGCTACGAGCAGTACTTC,CASSVIQGYEQYF
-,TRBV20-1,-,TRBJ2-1,TGCAGCTCCCCCGTCCCAGGACGTGGCTCCTACAATGAGCAGTTCTTC,CSSPVPGRGSYNEQFF
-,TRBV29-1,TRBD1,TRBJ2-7,TGCAGCGTTGTTTCAGGGGGTCGCGAGCAGTACTTC,CSVVSGGREQYF
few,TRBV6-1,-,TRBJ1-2,TGTGCCAGCAGTGAAGGCTTTTTGGGCAGCTATGGCTACACCTTC,CASSEGFLGSYGYTF
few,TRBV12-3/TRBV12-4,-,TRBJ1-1,TGTGCCAGCACCGACAGTATTGAAGCTTTCTTT,CASTDSIEAFF
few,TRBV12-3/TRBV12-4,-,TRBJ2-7,TGTGCCAGCAGTTCCACTAGGTTGGGCGAGCAGTACTTC,CASSSTRLGEQYF
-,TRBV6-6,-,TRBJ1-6,TGTGCCAGCAGTTACTCCGGACGGAGCTCCTATAATTCACCCCTCCACTTT,CASSYSGRSSYNSPLHF
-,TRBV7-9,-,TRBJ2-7,TGTGCCAGCAGCACTAGGGTGGTTAAGGAGGATGAGCAGTACTTC,CASSTRVVKEDEQYF
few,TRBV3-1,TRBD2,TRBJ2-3,TGTGCCAGCAGCATCGGCGGGACTAGCGGATTCACAGATACGCAGTATTTT,CASSIGGTSGFTDTQYF
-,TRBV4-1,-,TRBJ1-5,TGCGCCAGCAGCCAAGCTTACGAGGGGTCGGGTCAGCCCCAGCATTTT,CASSQAYEGSGQPQHF
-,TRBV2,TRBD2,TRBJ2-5,TGTGCCAGCAGATGGGACTCTAGCGGACAAGAGACCCAGTACTTC,CASRWDSSGQETQYF
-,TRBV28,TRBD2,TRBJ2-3,TGTGCCAGCGGCCTAGCGGGGGGTATGAGCACAGATACGCAGTATTTT,CASGLAGGMSTDTQYF
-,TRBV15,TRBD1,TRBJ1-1,TGTGCCACCAGCAGTGTGGACAGGGGGAACACTGAAGCTTTCTTT,CATSSVDRGNTEAFF
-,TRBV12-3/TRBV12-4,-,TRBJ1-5,TGTGCCGGCAGAGTTTATAGCAATCAGCCCCAGCATTTT,CAGRVYSNQPQHF
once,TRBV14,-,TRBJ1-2,TGTGCCAGCAGCCAAGAAACGGGGACGGCAAACTATGGCTACACCTTC,CASSQETGTANYGYTF
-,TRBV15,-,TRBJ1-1,TGTGCCACCAGCAGAGATCAGGGGTCTGAAGCTTTCTTT,CATSRDQGSEAFF
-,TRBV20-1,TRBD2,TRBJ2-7,TGCAGTGCTAGGGGGACACTAGCGGGTTACAATGAGCAGTACTTC,CSARGTLAGYNEQYF
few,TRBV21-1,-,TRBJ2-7,TGTGCCAGCAGCCAAAGGACCCCGGTAGTTAGCGAAACCTACAATGAGCAGTACTTC,CASSQRTPVVSETYNEQYF
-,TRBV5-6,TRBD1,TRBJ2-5,TGTGCCAGCAGTAGTCCACACAGGGGGCGCGTGGAGACCCAGTACTTC,CASSSPHRGRVETQYF
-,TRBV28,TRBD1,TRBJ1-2,TGTGCCAGCGACAGGGGGGCTGGTGGCTACACCTTC,CASDRGAGGYTF
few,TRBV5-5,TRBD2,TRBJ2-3,TGTGCCAGCAGCAGACTAGCGGGGGTTTCTAGCACAGATACGCAGTATTTT,CASSRLAGVSSTDTQYF
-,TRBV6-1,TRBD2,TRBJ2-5,TGTGCCAGCTCAGTGAGAGGGACTAGCGGGAGGGGGCCGAAGACCCAGTACTTC,CASSVRGTSGRGPKTQYF
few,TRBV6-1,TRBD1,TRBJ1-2,TGTGCCAGCAACTCACAGGGGATTAACTATGGCTACACCTTC,CASNSQGINYGYTF
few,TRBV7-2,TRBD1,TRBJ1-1,TGTGCCAGCAGCCCCTGGACAGGGAACACTGAAGCTTTCTTT,CASSPWTGNTEAFF
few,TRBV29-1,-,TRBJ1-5,TGCAGCGTTGGGGGCAGGGGCAATCAGCCCCAGCATTTT,CSVGGRGNQPQHF
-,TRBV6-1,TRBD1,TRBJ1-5,TGTGCCAGCAGAAGAGCATCCGGGACAGGGGGCAATCAGCCCCAGCATTTT,CASRRASGTGGNQPQHF
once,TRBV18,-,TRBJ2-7,TGTGCCAGCTCCCAATCCTCATTGTTAAGCTCCTACGAGCAGTACTTC,CASSQSSLLSSYEQYF
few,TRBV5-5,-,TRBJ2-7,TGTGCCAGCAGTAGGGCCCCCGGACCTCTAGAGCAGTACTTC,CASSRAPGPLEQYF
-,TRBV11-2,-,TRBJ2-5,TGTGCCAGCACCATCATCAGAGGACCCAAAGAGACCCAGTACTTC,CASTIIRGPKETQYF
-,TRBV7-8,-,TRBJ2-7,TGTGCCAGCAGCTTAGTACCCAGGGGCCTTATTTACGAGCAGTACTTC,CASSLVPRGLIYEQYF
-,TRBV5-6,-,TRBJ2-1,TGTGCCAGCAGCCACGGGGGTACCTACAATGAGCAGTTCTTC,CASSHGGTYNEQFF
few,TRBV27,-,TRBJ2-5,TGTGCCAGCGGACGCAATGAGCAGTACTTC,CASGRNEQYF
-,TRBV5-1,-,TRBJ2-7,TGCGCCAGCAGAACCCTAGCGCACTCCTACAATGAGCAGTACTTC,CASRTLAHSYNEQYF
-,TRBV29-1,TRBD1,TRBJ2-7,TGCAGCGTGACCGGGACAGGGGCCTACGAGCAGTACTTC,CSVTGTGAYEQYF
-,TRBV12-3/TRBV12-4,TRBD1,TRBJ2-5,TGTGCCAGCAGGGGACAGACCCAAGAGACCCAGTACTTC,CASRGQTQETQYF
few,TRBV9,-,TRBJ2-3,TGTGCCAGCAGCGTCAGCGGGTTCACAGATACGCAGTATTTT,CASSVSGFTDTQYF
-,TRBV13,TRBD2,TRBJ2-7,TGTGCCAGCAGCAGCGGGGCTAGCAGCGAGCAGTACTTC,CASSSGASSEQYF
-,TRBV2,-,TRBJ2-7,TGTGCCAGCAGCCGGGGCGAACTCTACGAGCAGTACTTC,CASSRGELYEQYF
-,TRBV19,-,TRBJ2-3,TGTGCCAGTACCGGCGATGGGGCTAAGAAGTATTTT,CASTGDGAKKYF
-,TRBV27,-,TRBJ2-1,TGTGCCAGCAGTTTATTCTCCGGCAGGTACAATGAGCAGTTCTTC,CASSLFSGRYNEQFF
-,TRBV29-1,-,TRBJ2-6,TGCAGCGCGGAGGTGGGGAAGGGGGCCAACGTCCTGACTTTC,CSAEVGKGANVLTF
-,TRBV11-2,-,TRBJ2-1,TGTGCCAGCAGCTCCGGAGGTACTAACAATGAGCAGTTCTTC,CASSSGGTNNEQFF